This section outlines one T cell receptor beta chain sequence together with its context. V shed 2 bases, J shed 8 bases, and the junction held 5 bases outside the gene matches. From germline, CDR1 is MDHEN and CDR2 SYDVKM. The CDR3 is 15 residues long. Libraries were prepared by immunoSEQ multiplex PCR; TCRdb keeps only in-frame clonotypes and omits some of them. This sample yields approximately 210,000 clones, of which roughly 82% are seen a single time; approximately 12% belongs to the top ten. Cohort 3 recovery required two negative PCRs, clearance, or symptom resolution. This entry belongs to a study of blood T cell repertoires in COVID-19.

This receptor was obtained from a man aged 35 to 55 who had recovered from COVID-19. The chain links TRBV28 to TRBJ1-4, with 10 bases identical to TRBD1. The sequenced sample consisted of PBMCs or T cells enriched from blood (not recorded which). DNA of the CDR3: TGTGCCAGCAGTTTAGGTGCGACAGGGGGCGAAAAACTGTTTTTT. Its protein product is CASSLGATGGEKLFF. Combining the CDR3 with reference TRBV28 and TRBJ1-4 gives the whole variable domain DVKVTQSSRYLVKRTGEKVFLECVQDMDHENMFWYRQDPGLGLRLIYFSYDVKMKEKGDIPEGYSVSREKKERFSLILESASTNQTSMYLCASSLGATGGEKLFFGSGTQLSVL.